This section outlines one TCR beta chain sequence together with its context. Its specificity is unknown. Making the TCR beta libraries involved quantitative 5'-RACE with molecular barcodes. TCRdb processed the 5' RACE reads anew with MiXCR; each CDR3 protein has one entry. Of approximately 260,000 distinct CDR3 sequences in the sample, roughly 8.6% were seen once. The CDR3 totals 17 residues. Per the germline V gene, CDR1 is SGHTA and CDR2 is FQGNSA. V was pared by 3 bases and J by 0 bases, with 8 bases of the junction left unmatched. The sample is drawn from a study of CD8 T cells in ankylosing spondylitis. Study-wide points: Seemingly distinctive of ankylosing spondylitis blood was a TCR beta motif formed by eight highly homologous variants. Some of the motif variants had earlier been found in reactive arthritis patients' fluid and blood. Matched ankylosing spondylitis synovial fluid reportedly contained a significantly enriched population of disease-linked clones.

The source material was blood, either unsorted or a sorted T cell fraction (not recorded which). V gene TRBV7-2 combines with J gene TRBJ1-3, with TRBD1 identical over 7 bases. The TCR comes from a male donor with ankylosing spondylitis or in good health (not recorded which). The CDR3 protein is CASSFLQGSVSGNTIYF. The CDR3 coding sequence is TGTGCCAGCAGCTTCTTACAGGGGAGCGTCTCTGGAAACACCATATATTTT. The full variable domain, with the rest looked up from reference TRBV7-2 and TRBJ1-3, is GAGVSQSPSNKVTEKGKDVELRCDPISGHTALYWYRQSLGQGLEFLIYFQGNSAPDKSGLPSDRFSAERTGGSVSTLTIQRTQQEDSAVYLCASSFLQGSVSGNTIYFGEGSWLTVV.